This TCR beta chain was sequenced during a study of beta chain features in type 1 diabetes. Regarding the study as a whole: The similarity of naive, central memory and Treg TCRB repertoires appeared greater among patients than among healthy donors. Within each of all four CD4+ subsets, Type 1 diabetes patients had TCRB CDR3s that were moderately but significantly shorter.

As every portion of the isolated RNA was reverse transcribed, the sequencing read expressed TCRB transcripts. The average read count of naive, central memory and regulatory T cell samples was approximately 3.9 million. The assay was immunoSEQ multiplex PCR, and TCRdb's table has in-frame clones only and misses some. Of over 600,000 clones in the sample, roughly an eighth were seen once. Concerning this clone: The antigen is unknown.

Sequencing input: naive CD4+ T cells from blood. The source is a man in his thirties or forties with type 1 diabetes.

The DNA of the CDR3 is TGTGCCTGGAGTGTAGGGGCACAGATCGCTTCTGCCCAGTACTTC. It yields the protein CAWSVGAQIASAQYF. The gene calls are TRBV30 and TRBJ2-5; possible D gene TRBD1, 5 bases. Germline CDR1 and CDR2: GTSNPN and SVGIG (reference sequence). Trimming shortened V by 0 bases and J by 9 bases, and 20 bases separated the two germline ends. The CDR3 spans 15 residues.